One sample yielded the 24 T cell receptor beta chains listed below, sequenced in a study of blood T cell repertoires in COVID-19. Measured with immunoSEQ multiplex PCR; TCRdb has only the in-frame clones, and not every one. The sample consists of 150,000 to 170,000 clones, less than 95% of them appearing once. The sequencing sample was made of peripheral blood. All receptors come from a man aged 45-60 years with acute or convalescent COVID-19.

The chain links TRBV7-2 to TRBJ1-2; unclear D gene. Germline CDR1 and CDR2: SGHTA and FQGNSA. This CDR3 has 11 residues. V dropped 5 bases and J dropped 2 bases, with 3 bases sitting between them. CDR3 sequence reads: CASSLNYGYTF. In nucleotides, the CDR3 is TGTGCCAGCAGCCTCAACTATGGCTACACCTTC. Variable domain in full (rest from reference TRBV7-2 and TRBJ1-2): GAGVSQSPSNKVTEKGKDVELRCDPISGHTALYWYRQSLGQGLEFLIYFQGNSAPDKSGLPSDRFSAERTGGSVSTLTIQRTQQEDSAVYLCASSLNYGYTFGSGTRLTVV.

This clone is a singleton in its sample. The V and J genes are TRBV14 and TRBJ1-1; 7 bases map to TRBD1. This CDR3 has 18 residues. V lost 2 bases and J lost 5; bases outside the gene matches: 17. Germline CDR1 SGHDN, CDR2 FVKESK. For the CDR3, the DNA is TGTGCCAGCAGCCAATTTCGAGGGGCAGGGGGACTGGGTACTGAAGCTTTCTTT. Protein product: CASSQFRGAGGLGTEAFF.

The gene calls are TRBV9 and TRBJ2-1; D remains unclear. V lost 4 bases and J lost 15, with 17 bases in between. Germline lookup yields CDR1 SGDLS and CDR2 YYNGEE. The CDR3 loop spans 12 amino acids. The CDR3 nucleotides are TGTGCCAGCAGCCCGAGTATAGCAGCGCTGTTCTTC. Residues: CASSPSIAALFF.

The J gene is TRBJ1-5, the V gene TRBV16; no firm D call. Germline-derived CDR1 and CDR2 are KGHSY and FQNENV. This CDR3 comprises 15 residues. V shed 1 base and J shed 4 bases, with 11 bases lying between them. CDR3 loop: CASSQFEAGNQPQHF. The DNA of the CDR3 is TGTGCCAGCAGCCAATTTGAGGCCGGAAATCAGCCCCAGCATTTT.

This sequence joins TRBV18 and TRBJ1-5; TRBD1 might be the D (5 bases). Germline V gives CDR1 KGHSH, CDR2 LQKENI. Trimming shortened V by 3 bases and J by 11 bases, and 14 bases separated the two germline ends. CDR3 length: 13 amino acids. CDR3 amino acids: CASSPGRGYAQHF. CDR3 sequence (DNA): TGTGCCAGCTCACCGGGAAGGGGTTATGCCCAGCATTTT.

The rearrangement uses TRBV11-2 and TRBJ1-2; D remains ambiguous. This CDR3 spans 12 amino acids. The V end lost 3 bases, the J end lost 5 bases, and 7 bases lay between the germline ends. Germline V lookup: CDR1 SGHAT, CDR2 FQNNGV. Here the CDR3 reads CASSFTDYGYTF. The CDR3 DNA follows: TGTGCCAGCAGCTTTACAGATTATGGCTACACCTTC.

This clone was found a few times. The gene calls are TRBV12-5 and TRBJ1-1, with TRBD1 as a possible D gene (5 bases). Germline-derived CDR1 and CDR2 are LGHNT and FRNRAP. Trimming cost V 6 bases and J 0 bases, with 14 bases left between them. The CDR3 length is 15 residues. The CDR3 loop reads CASGSGQSVNTEAFF. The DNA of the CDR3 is TGTGCTAGTGGCTCCGGACAAAGCGTGAACACTGAAGCTTTCTTT. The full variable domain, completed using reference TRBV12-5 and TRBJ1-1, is DARVTQTPRHKVTEMGQEVTMRCQPILGHNTVFWYRQTMMQGLELLAYFRNRAPLDDSGMPKDRFSAEMPDATLATLKIQPSEPRDSAVYFCASGSGQSVNTEAFFGQGTRLTVV.

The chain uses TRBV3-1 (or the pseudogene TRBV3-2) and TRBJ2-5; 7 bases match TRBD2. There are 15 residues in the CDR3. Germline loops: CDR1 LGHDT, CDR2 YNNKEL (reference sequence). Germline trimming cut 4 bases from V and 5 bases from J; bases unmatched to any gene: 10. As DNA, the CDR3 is TGTGCCAGCAGCCTGAGGGCCCGGGAGGTGGAGACCCAGTACTTC. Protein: CASSLRAREVETQYF.

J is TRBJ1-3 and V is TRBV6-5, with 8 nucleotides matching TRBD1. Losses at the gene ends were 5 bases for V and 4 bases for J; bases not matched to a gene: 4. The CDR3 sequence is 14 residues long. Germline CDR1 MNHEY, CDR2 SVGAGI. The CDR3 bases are TGTGCCAGCAGTCAGGGGGCATCAGGAAACACCATATATTTT. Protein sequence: CASSQGASGNTIYF.

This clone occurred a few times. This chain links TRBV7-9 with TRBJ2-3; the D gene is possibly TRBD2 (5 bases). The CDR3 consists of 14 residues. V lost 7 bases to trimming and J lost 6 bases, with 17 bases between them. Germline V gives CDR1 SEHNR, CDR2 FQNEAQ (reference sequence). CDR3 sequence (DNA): TGTGCCAGCACCTTGGAGGACTTAATCGATACGCAGTATTTT. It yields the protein CASTLEDLIDTQYF.

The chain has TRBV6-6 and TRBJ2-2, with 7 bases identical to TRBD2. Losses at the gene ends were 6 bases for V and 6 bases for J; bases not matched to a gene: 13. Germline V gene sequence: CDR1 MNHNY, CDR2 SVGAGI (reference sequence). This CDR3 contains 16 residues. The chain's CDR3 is CASSLFGGRAAGELFF. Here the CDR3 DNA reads TGTGCCAGCAGCCTTTTCGGTGGGAGGGCGGCCGGGGAGCTGTTTTTT.

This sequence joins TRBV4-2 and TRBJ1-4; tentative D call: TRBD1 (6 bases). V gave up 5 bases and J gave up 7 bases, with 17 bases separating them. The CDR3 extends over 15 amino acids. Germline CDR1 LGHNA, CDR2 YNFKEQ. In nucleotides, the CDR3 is TGTGCCAGCAGCGGAGAGCAGGGGATGGGTGAAAAACTGTTTTTT. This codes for CASSGEQGMGEKLFF.

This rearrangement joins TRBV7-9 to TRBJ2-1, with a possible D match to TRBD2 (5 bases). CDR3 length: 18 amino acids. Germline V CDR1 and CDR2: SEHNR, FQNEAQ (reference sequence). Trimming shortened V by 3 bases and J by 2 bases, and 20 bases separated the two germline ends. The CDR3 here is CASSFNPKEGSAYNEQFF. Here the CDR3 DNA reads TGTGCCAGCAGCTTTAACCCTAAAGAGGGCTCGGCCTACAATGAGCAGTTCTTC.

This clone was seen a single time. The CDR3 loop is CASSTGARYGYTF. The CDR3 bases are TGTGCCAGCAGTACAGGGGCACGCTATGGCTACACCTTC. This rearrangement joins TRBV6-5 to TRBJ1-2, with 7 positions matching TRBD1. This CDR3 has 13 residues. Germline V gives CDR1 MNHEY, CDR2 SVGAGI. Trimming cost V 5 bases and J 4 bases; bases outside gene matches: 4.

CDR3 in DNA: TGTGCCAGCCGACAGGCCTCCTACGAGCAGTACGTC. Translating gives CASRQASYEQYV. This chain uses TRBV5-8 with TRBJ2-7, with D maybe TRBD1 (6 bases). The CDR3 is 12 amino acids. Per germline, CDR1 SGHTS and CDR2 YDEGEE. The V end was cut by 7 bases, the J end by 0 bases, with 8 bases between.

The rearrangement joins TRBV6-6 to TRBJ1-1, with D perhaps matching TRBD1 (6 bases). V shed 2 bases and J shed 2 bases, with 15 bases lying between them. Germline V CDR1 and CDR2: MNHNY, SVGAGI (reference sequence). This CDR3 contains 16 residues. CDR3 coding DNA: TGTGCCAGCAGTTACCGAGGGACAATTGGAAACACTGAAGCTTTCTTT. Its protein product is CASSYRGTIGNTEAFF.

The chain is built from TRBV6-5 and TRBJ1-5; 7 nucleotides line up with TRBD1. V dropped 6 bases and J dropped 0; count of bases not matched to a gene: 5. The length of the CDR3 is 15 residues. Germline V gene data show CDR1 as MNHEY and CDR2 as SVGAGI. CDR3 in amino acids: CASRPQGVSNQPQHF. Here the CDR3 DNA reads TGTGCCAGCAGACCCCAGGGGGTTAGCAATCAGCCCCAGCATTTT.

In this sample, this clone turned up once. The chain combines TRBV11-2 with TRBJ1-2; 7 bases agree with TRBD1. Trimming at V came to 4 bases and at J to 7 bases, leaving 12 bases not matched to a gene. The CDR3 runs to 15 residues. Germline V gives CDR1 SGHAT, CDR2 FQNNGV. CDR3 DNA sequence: TGTGCCAGCAGCTCACACCTACAGGGGCGGGGTGGCTACACCTTC. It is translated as CASSSHLQGRGGYTF.

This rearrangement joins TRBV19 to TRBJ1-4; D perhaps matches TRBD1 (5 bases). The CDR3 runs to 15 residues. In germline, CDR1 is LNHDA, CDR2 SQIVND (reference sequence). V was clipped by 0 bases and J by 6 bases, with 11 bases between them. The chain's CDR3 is CASSIEWGQDEKLFF. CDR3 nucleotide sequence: TGTGCCAGTAGTATAGAATGGGGCCAGGATGAAAAACTGTTTTTT.

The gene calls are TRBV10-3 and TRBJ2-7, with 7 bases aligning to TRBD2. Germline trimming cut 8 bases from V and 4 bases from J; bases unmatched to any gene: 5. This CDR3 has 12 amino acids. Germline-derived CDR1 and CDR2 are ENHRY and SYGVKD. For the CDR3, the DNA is TGTGCCATCCGGGGCGGGAGTTACGAGCAGTACTTC. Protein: CAIRGGSYEQYF.

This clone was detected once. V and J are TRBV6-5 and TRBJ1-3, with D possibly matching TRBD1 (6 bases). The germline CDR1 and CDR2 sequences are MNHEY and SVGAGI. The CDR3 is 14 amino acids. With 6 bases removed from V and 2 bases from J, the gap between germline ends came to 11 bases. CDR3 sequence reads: CASRPGGPGNTIYF. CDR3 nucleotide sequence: TGTGCCAGCAGGCCGGGGGGGCCTGGAAACACCATATATTTT.

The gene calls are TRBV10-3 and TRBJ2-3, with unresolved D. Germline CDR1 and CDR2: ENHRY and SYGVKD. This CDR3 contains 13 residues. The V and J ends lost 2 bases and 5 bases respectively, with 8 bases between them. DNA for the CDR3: TGTGCCATCAGTGAGGGCCGACTAGATACGCAGTATTTT. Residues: CAISEGRLDTQYF.

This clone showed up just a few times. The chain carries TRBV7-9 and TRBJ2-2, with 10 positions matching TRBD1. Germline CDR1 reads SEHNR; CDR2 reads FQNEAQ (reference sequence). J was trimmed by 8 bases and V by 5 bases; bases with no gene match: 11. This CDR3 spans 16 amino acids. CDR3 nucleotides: TGTGCCAGCAGCGTTCCGGGACAGGGGCCGAGGGGGGAGCTGTTTTTT. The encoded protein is CASSVPGQGPRGELFF.

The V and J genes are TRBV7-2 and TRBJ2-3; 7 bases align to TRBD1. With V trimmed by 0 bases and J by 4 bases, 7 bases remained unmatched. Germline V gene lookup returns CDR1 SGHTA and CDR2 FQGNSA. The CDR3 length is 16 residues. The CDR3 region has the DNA TGTGCCAGCAGCTTAGCAGGGGGCCGGAACGCAGATACGCAGTATTTT. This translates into CASSLAGGRNADTQYF.